Shown below are 4 T cell receptor beta chains from a single sample sequenced in a study of PD-1 blockade in classical Hodgkin lymphoma. All trial patients relapsed after autologous stem cell transplantation. Clones were read by immunoSEQ multiplex PCR, and TCRdb kept only the in-frame ones, dropping some. The sample includes about 110,000 clones, about nine tenths of them seen just once. The source was peripheral blood mononuclear cells (PBMCs), collected before the second cycle of nivolumab. These receptors originate from a human donor with classical Hodgkin lymphoma.

J is TRBJ1-4 and V is TRBV6-6; tentative D call: TRBD1 (6 bases). CDR1 is MNHNY, CDR2 SVGAGI, per germline (reference sequence). This CDR3 has 16 amino acids. Trimming shortened V by 6 bases and J by 7 bases, and 21 bases separated the two germline ends. The DNA of the CDR3 is TGTGCCAGCAGCCAAGTCGACCAGAGGGGGGGTGAAAAACTGTTTTTT. Encoded protein: CASSQVDQRGGEKLFF.

The gene calls are TRBV5-6 and TRBJ1-2; D gene unclear. CDR1 and CDR2 from the germline V gene are SGHDT and YYEEEE. The germline V and J ends were trimmed by 1 base and 4 bases, with 8 bases remaining between them. This CDR3 contains 13 residues. The CDR3 protein is CASSLREGYGYTF. The CDR3 region has the DNA TGTGCCAGCAGCTTGCGGGAGGGCTATGGCTACACCTTC. The full variable domain, with the rest looked up from reference TRBV5-6 and TRBJ1-2, is DAGVTQSPTHLIKTRGQQVTLRCSPKSGHDTVSWYQQALGQGPQFIFQYYEEEERQRGNFPDRFSGHQFPNYSSELNVNALLLGDSALYLCASSLREGYGYTFGSGTRLTVV.

The rearrangement links TRBV6-4 to TRBJ2-7, with 12 bases fitting TRBD2. V shed 4 bases and J 1 base; nucleotides not matched to a gene: 2. Looked up from germline, CDR1 is MRHNA and CDR2 is SNTAGT. The CDR3 runs to 15 residues. The CDR3 DNA sequence: TGTGCCAGCAGTGCGGGACTAGCGGGTTCCTACGAGCAGTACTTC. It specifies CASSAGLAGSYEQYF.

Only a few counts were recorded for this clone. No DNA is shown, since the ends of the CDR3 on it are uncertain; the CDR3 is the one TCRdb lists. The gene calls are TRBV19 and TRBJ2-3; the table's D gene call, TRBD1, was not cross checked with the DNA. Including both end residues, the CDR3 is 14 amino acids long. In germline, CDR1 is LNHDA, CDR2 SQIVND (reference sequence). The CDR3: CASTSGQGTDTQYF.